The 4 T cell receptor beta chains presented below share a single source sample, sequenced in a study of T cells after yellow fever vaccination. Via MiXCR, TCRdb re-called the 5' RACE reads, giving one row per CDR3 protein. The repertoire includes about 510,000 distinct CDR3 sequences, around a fifth of them detected once, and about a sixth sits in the top ten. The sequences come from PBMCs, collected approximately 20 days after the first yellow fever vaccination. The receptors originated from a man aged 18 to 29 who received the YFV17D yellow fever vaccine.

This clonotype was seen only a few times. The J gene is TRBJ2-1, the V gene TRBV4-2; 9 bases map to TRBD1. CDR3 length equals 16 residues. Germline V lookup: CDR1 LGHNA, CDR2 YNFKEQ. J lost 1 base, V lost 4 bases, and 5 bases had no gene match. CDR3 residues: CASSLGQGISYNEQFF. In nucleotides, the CDR3 is TGTGCCAGCAGCCTAGGACAGGGGATATCCTACAATGAGCAGTTCTTC.

This chain uses TRBV7-9 with TRBJ1-2; tentatively, D is TRBD1 (6 bases). The CDR3 contains 15 residues. CDR1 SEHNR and CDR2 FQNEAQ come from the germline V gene (reference sequence). V lost 5 bases and J lost 8, with 21 bases in between. The CDR3 coding sequence is TGTGCCAGCAGCCCCCCTGGCGGGGGCCAGGTCGGCTACACCTTC. Translation gives CASSPPGGGQVGYTF.

Comment on this clonotype: A junction end diverges from the germline sequence, so it may reflect a read error. In DNA, the CDR3 is TGTGCTAGCAGCTTAGTGACAGGCCTCCAAGAGACCCAGTACTTC. It is translated as CASSLVTGLQETQYF. The V call is TRBV7-7, the J call TRBJ2-5; a weak D match, TRBD1 (6 bases). The CDR3 totals 15 residues. The germline V gene has CDR1 SSHAT and CDR2 FNYEAQ (reference sequence).

This clonotype was seen a handful of times. The CDR3 bases are TGCGCCAGCAGCCAAGAAGGATGGGGCACTGAAGCTTTCTTT. This gives the protein CASSQEGWGTEAFF. The chain employs TRBV4-1 and TRBJ1-1, with no clear D. The CDR3 extends over 14 amino acids. Germline V gene data show CDR1 as MGHRA and CDR2 as YSYEKL. V was clipped by 0 bases and J by 4 bases, with 9 bases between them.